The 20 T cell receptor beta chains reported below all come from one sample, sequenced in a study of CXCR3-negative and CXCR3-positive naive CD8 T cells. All TRB cDNA libraries came from 5' RACE performed with UMI labels. Following a re-call of the 5' RACE reads, TCRdb has one entry per CDR3 protein and lacks DNA. This sample contains 92,000 or so distinct CDR3 sequences. Specimen: naive CXCR3- CD8+ T cells from blood. Stated subset: CD45RO-CCR7+CD27+CD95- naive CD8+ T cells lacking CXCR3 (TNR3-). Receptors were obtained from a human donor in good health. Some clones in this sample may be carry-over from other donors' samples.

The rearrangement uses TRBV20-1 and TRBJ2-7; TCRdb returns TRBD1, unconfirmable since there is no DNA. Germline V gene sequence: CDR1 DFQATT, CDR2 SNEGSKA (reference sequence). The CDR3 totals 16 residues. CDR3 in amino acids: CSARAVLGTAYYEQYF.

CDR3 protein: CASSYSMPGGARDEQFF. This chain connects TRBV6-5 to TRBJ2-1; TCRdb lists TRBD2, though no DNA is available to test this call. Germline V gene data show CDR1 as MNHEY and CDR2 as SVGAGI. The CDR3 length is 17 residues.

This chain joins TRBV14 and TRBJ1-2. Germline CDR1 is SGHDN and CDR2 is FVKESK. There are 12 residues in the CDR3. CDR3 sequence: CASSQAFYGYTF.

This chain connects TRBV20-1 to TRBJ2-2; lacking DNA, the TRBD2 call made by TCRdb goes unchecked. The CDR3 totals 17 residues. Germline V CDR1 and CDR2: DFQATT, SNEGSKA (reference sequence). This CDR3 reads CSARDQGEALNTGELFF.

This chain connects TRBV12-3 or TRBV12-4 to TRBJ1-3; TCRdb selects TRBD1, and the lack of DNA leaves this call unchecked. There are 16 residues in the CDR3. The CDR3 spells CASTSGQGLSGNTIYF.

The CDR3 spells CSAEESSYNEQFF. V usage is TRBV29-1 and J usage is TRBJ2-1. This CDR3 region has 13 residues. Germline loops: CDR1 SQVTM, CDR2 ANQGSEA.

The chain links TRBV7-9 to TRBJ2-1. Germline assignment: CDR1 SEHNR and CDR2 FQNEAQ (reference sequence). This CDR3 region has 14 residues. Here the CDR3 reads CASSFTEESNEQFF.

The chain has TRBV18 and TRBJ1-5. Germline CDR1 KGHSH, CDR2 LQKENI. The CDR3 is 14 amino acids. The CDR3 region is CASSPGGINQPQHF.

This chain joins TRBV4-1 and TRBJ2-1. This CDR3 contains 12 residues. The V gene's germline CDR1 is MGHRA and CDR2 YSYEKL. The CDR3 sequence: CASSQAMYEQFF.

The gene calls are TRBV5-1 and TRBJ2-5; checking the TCRdb D call of TRBD2 is not possible without DNA. The germline V gene encodes CDR1 SGHRS and CDR2 YFSETQ. This CDR3 has 16 residues. This CDR3 is CASSSSTGLTQETQYF. Full variable domain (remainder filled in from reference TRBV5-1 and TRBJ2-5): KAGVTQTPRYLIKTRGQQVTLSCSPISGHRSVSWYQQTPGQGLQFLFEYFSETQRNKGNFPGRFSGRQFSNSRSEMNVSTLELGDSALYLCASSSSTGLTQETQYFGPGTRLLVL.

The chain links TRBV6-1 to TRBJ2-1; lacking DNA, the TRBD1 call made by TCRdb goes unchecked. Germline V gives CDR1 MNHNS, CDR2 SASEGT. The length of the CDR3 is 16 residues. The CDR3 is CASSEEGDFSYNEQFF.

V is TRBV27 and J is TRBJ1-5. Germline V gives CDR1 MNHEY, CDR2 SMNVEV (reference sequence). CDR3 length: 14 amino acids. The CDR3 is CASREGYSNQPQHF.

This chain joins TRBV3-1 and TRBJ2-3; TCRdb's assignment of TRBD2 cannot be checked, as there is no DNA. There are 18 residues in the CDR3. Germline-derived CDR1 and CDR2 are LGHDT and YNNKEL (reference sequence). CDR3: CASSQVSGTSRHTDTQYF.

This rearrangement joins TRBV5-1 to TRBJ2-7; TCRdb names TRBD2, which stays unverified in the absence of DNA. The CDR3 runs 15 residues. The germline gives CDR1 SGHRS, CDR2 YFSETQ. The CDR3 loop is CASHVTSGRSDEQYF.

This sequence joins TRBV7-9 and TRBJ2-5; TCRdb's D gene call, TRBD2, goes unchecked for lack of DNA. Germline CDR1 and CDR2: SEHNR and FQNEAQ (reference sequence). The CDR3 covers 13 residues. CDR3 in amino acids: CASSFPSEETQYF. Based on the CDR3 plus reference TRBV7-9 and TRBJ2-5, the full variable domain is DTGVSQNPRHKITKRGQNVTFRCDPISEHNRLYWYRQTLGQGPEFLTYFQNEAQLEKSRLLSDRFSAERPKGSFSTLEIQRTEQGDSAMYLCASSFPSEETQYFGPGTRLLVL.

This rearrangement joins TRBV7-9 to TRBJ2-1. Germline loops: CDR1 SEHNR, CDR2 FQNEAQ (reference sequence). The CDR3 sequence is 11 residues long. The CDR3: CASSFSNEQFF.

The chain employs TRBV20-1 and TRBJ2-7. CDR3 length: 13 residues. CDR1 is DFQATT, CDR2 SNEGSKA, per germline (reference sequence). Here the CDR3 reads CSVPRKGSYEQYF.

The chain has TRBV6-5 and TRBJ1-1; the TCRdb D gene call, TRBD1, has no DNA to confirm it. Germline V gene sequence: CDR1 MNHEY, CDR2 SVGAGI. The CDR3 has 16 amino acids. The CDR3 sequence is CASARAMDSANTEAFF.

The chain recombines TRBV29-1 with TRBJ2-1; TCRdb's assignment of TRBD1 cannot be checked, as there is no DNA. The CDR3 is 13 amino acids. Germline CDR1 reads SQVTM; CDR2 reads ANQGSEA. The chain's CDR3 is CSGLMPGKNEQFF.

V and J are TRBV5-1 and TRBJ1-1; TCRdb's D gene call, TRBD1, goes unchecked for lack of DNA. CDR1 SGHRS and CDR2 YFSETQ come from the germline V gene. The CDR3 contains 13 residues. Here the CDR3 reads CASSSTGITEAFF.